A single sample gave rise to the 8 T cell receptor beta chains below, sequenced in a study of CD8+ T cells in alopecia areata. Noted treatment: oral pan-JAK inhibitor, 5-10 mg twice daily. Reverse transcription of extracted RNA yielded cDNA, which provided the sequencing template. TCRdb's copy holds only in-frame clones and misses some; the assay was immunoSEQ multiplex PCR. The sample has over 120,000 clones, about 59% seen once; the top ten hold roughly 15%. The sample was CD8+ T cells sorted from blood, taken at week 4, from a patient treated with tofacitinib. The source is a human donor with alopecia areata.

The chain carries TRBV7-9 and TRBJ2-7, with D tentatively TRBD2 (7 bases). The CDR3 extends over 16 amino acids. Looked up from germline, CDR1 is SEHNR and CDR2 is FQNEAQ (reference sequence). V lost 2 bases, J lost 0 bases, and 14 bases lay in between. The chain's CDR3 is CASSLKGGGPSYEQYF. In nucleotides, the CDR3 is TGTGCCAGCAGCTTAAAGGGAGGGGGACCCTCCTACGAGCAGTACTTC. The variable domain in full, completed from reference TRBV7-9 and TRBJ2-7, reads DTGVSQNPRHKITKRGQNVTFRCDPISEHNRLYWYRQTLGQGPEFLTYFQNEAQLEKSRLLSDRFSAERPKGSFSTLEIQRTEQGDSAMYLCASSLKGGGPSYEQYFGPGTRLTVT.

Note on this clone: The same CDR3 is also encoded by other DNA sequences in this sample. V is TRBV25-1 and J is TRBJ1-5; D possibly corresponds to TRBD1 (5 bases). This CDR3 spans 15 amino acids. V was cut by 2 bases and J by 4 bases, with 12 bases left in between. CDR1 is MGHDK and CDR2 is SYGVNS in the germline V gene. The CDR3 DNA is TGTGCCAGCAGTGAACAGGGAGGCTTAAATCAGCCCCAGCATTTT. This encodes CASSEQGGLNQPQHF.

V gene TRBV7-9 combines with J gene TRBJ2-7; 8 positions match TRBD1. The CDR3 has 15 amino acids. V trimming: 0 bases; J trimming: 1 base; junction bases outside the gene matches: 2. Germline-derived CDR1 and CDR2 are SEHNR and FQNEAQ (reference sequence). CDR3 region: CASSLAQGASYEQYF. CDR3 sequence (DNA): TGTGCCAGCAGCTTAGCCCAGGGGGCATCCTACGAGCAGTACTTC.

V usage is TRBV25-1 and J usage is TRBJ1-1; possible D gene TRBD1, 6 bases. V lost 0 bases, J lost 11 bases, and 19 bases lay in between. The germline V gene has CDR1 MGHDK and CDR2 SYGVNS. CDR3 length: 15 amino acids. CDR3 bases: TGTGCCAGCAGTGAATATGCTATTCTAAGCGGGGGCGCTTTCTTT. It encodes CASSEYAILSGGAFF.

This clone was seen only a few times. The chain is built from TRBV4-3 and TRBJ1-1; TRBD1 might be the D (5 bases). Germline loops: CDR1 LGHNA, CDR2 YSLEER. The CDR3 is made up of 14 amino acids. Trimming stripped 2 bases from V and 1 base from J, with 8 bases between. The CDR3 DNA reads as TGCGCCAGCAGCCAATTCACAGGGAACACTGAAGCTTTCTTT. It codes for CASSQFTGNTEAFF.

This clone has a handful of counts. V and J are TRBV29-1 and TRBJ2-5; D is perhaps TRBD2 (6 bases). Germline-derived CDR1 and CDR2 are SQVTM and ANQGSEA. Trimming left V 4 bases short and J 3 bases short, with 12 bases between. The CDR3 runs to 13 residues. DNA of the CDR3: TGCAGCGTTGTGGGCAGGGAGGAAGAGACCCAGTACTTC. Amino acids: CSVVGREEETQYF. The full variable domain, in which reference TRBV29-1 and TRBJ2-5 provide the parts outside the CDR3, is SAVISQKPSRDICQRGTSLTIQCQVDSQVTMMFWYRQQPGQSLTLIATANQGSEATYESGFVIDKFPISRPNLTFSTLTVSNMSPEDSSIYLCSVVGREEETQYFGPGTRLLVL.

This clone was counted a few times. This chain joins TRBV4-1 and TRBJ2-1; 8 nucleotides align to TRBD1. The CDR3 is 16 amino acids. Trimming at V came to 4 bases and at J to 1 base, leaving 6 bases not matched to a gene. The germline V gene has CDR1 MGHRA and CDR2 YSYEKL. As DNA, the CDR3 is TGCGCCAGCAGCCTAAAGACAGGGGTGTCCTACAATGAGCAGTTCTTC. Encoded protein: CASSLKTGVSYNEQFF.

This rearrangement joins TRBV30 to TRBJ2-1; perhaps TRBD1 as D (6 bases). The V gene lost 4 bases and the J gene lost 8 bases, with 15 bases spanning the gap. The CDR3 is 13 amino acids. Germline V gives CDR1 GTSNPN, CDR2 SVGIG (reference sequence). The CDR3 sequence: CAWKVGGFDEQFF. DNA for the CDR3: TGTGCCTGGAAAGTAGGGGGTTTCGATGAGCAGTTCTTC.